These T cell receptor beta chains were read from a single sample in a study of T cells in Graves' hyperthyroidism and ophthalmopathy. One entry per CDR3 protein, called by TCRdb with MiXCR from the multiplex PCR reads. The sample lists around 380,000 distinct CDR3 sequences; roughly 13% were seen once. Sequencing was done on a sample of blood. The receptors shown here come from a man aged 30 to 39 with Graves' hyperthyroidism that later progressed to Graves' ophthalmopathy. The CDR3 runs from the conserved cysteine through the conserved F or W. A D gene is named only where the DNA matches it firmly. A clone size is listed for some rows: how often the clone was seen (once, few, many), or a class if it is expanded.

clone size,J gene,D gene,V gene,CDR3 length,CDR3 DNA,CDR3 protein
many,TRBJ2-1,-,TRBV20-1,12,TGCAGTGCACCCACAGGAGCGCGTGAGCAGTTCTTC,CSAPTGAREQFF
many,TRBJ1-1,-,TRBV7-9,13,TGTGCCAGCAGCGTCACAGTGAACACTGAAGCTTTCTTT,CASSVTVNTEAFF
-,TRBJ1-1,TRBD1,TRBV5-1,13,TGCGCCAGCAGCTCCGGGACAGGGCGGGAAGCTTTCTTT,CASSSGTGREAFF
many,TRBJ1-2,TRBD1,TRBV27,15,TGTGCCAGCGGGATGCTGCCGGGACAGCTCTATGGCTACACCTTC,CASGMLPGQLYGYTF
-,TRBJ1-5,-,TRBV7-9,15,TGTGCCAGCAGCTTGGAACCGGGGTCCAATCAGCCCCAGCATTTT,CASSLEPGSNQPQHF
few,TRBJ1-1,-,TRBV6-1,13,TGTGCCAGCAATCCGCGGGGCGGGACTGAAGCTTTCTTT,CASNPRGGTEAFF
many,TRBJ2-5,-,TRBV6-5,14,TGTGCCAGCAGTTACTCTGGTAGCGGACGGACCCAGTACTTC,CASSYSGSGRTQYF
many,TRBJ2-5,-,TRBV11-3,13,TGTGCCAGCAGCTTAGGAGGGGCGGAGACCCAGTACTTC,CASSLGGAETQYF
-,TRBJ2-5,TRBD1,TRBV4-1,15,TGCGCCAGCAGCCAAATTTACAGGGGCCTAGAGACCCAGTACTTC,CASSQIYRGLETQYF
few,TRBJ1-1,-,TRBV3-1,11,TGTGCCAGCAGCCAAGATTTGGAAGCTTTCTTT,CASSQDLEAFF
many,TRBJ2-7,-,TRBV30,12,TGTGCCTGGAGTCAGGGCGCCTACGAGCAGTACTTC,CAWSQGAYEQYF
few,TRBJ2-3,TRBD1,TRBV18,16,TGTGCCAGCTCTCTTAGGACAGGGCGAAGCACAGATACGCAGTATTTT,CASSLRTGRSTDTQYF
-,TRBJ2-1,-,TRBV24-1,13,TGTGCCACCAGTGATACTAGCTACAATGAGCAGTTCTTC,CATSDTSYNEQFF
many,TRBJ1-2,-,TRBV27,15,TGTGCCAGCAGTTTATCGAAGGGAAGTGGCGATGGCTACACCTTC,CASSLSKGSGDGYTF
-,TRBJ2-2,-,TRBV5-8,15,TGTGCCAGCAGGGCCGAGCTATACTACACCGGGGAGCTGTTTTTT,CASRAELYYTGELFF
-,TRBJ2-7,TRBD1,TRBV7-6,15,TGTGCCAGCAGCACTACCTCCCAGGGGGCCGGCGAGCAGTACTTC,CASSTTSQGAGEQYF
few,TRBJ2-5,-,TRBV5-1,14,TGCGCCAGCAGTTCCGGAGGGGGGCAGGAGACCCAGTACTTC,CASSSGGGQETQYF
-,TRBJ2-3,-,TRBV20-1,16,TGCAGTGCTAGAGTAACCGGGGCAGGTAGAACAGATACGCAGTATTTT,CSARVTGAGRTDTQYF
many,TRBJ2-1,-,TRBV20-1,15,TGCAGTGCTAGAGTGTTTGGGCAGGAACACAATGAGCAGTTCTTC,CSARVFGQEHNEQFF
-,TRBJ2-2,-,TRBV12-3/TRBV12-4,15,TGTGCCAGCAGTTTAGTGGGGGCCGGCACCGGGGAGCTGTTTTTT,CASSLVGAGTGELFF
-,TRBJ1-5,-,TRBV2,14,TGTGCCAGCAGCGAGAGGGGGGGCTGGCAGCCCCAGCATTTT,CASSERGGWQPQHF
many,TRBJ1-5,-,TRBV5-8,16,TGTGCCAGCAGCTATAAATTAGCGGGGAGCAATCAGCCCCAGCATTTT,CASSYKLAGSNQPQHF
many,TRBJ2-5,TRBD2,TRBV2,12,TGTGCCGGTACTAGCGGCCAAGAGACCCAGTACTTC,CAGTSGQETQYF
-,TRBJ1-1,-,TRBV5-1,13,TGCGCCAGCAGCCCAAAGGGGAACACTGAAGCTTTCTTT,CASSPKGNTEAFF
many,TRBJ2-1,TRBD1,TRBV3-1,14,TGTGCCAGCAGCCAAGAAACAGGGGTGGGTGAGCAGTTCTTC,CASSQETGVGEQFF
-,TRBJ2-5,TRBD2,TRBV29-1,18,TGCAGCGTTGAAGATCCCTGGGGAGGGCGGGCTAAAGGAGAGACCCAGTACTTC,CSVEDPWGGRAKGETQYF
many,TRBJ1-1,-,TRBV6-6,14,TGTGCCAGCAGTTACATGGGAAAGAACACTGAAGCTTTCTTT,CASSYMGKNTEAFF
few,TRBJ2-2,TRBD2,TRBV2,17,TGTGCCAGCAGTGAAAGGACTAGCGGGGGGGCAACCGGGGAGCTGTTTTTT,CASSERTSGGATGELFF